This entry lists 27 T cell receptor beta chains sequenced from one sample in a study of CD8 T cells in ankylosing spondylitis. One entry per CDR3 protein, called by TCRdb with MiXCR from the 5' RACE reads. This sample yields 250,000 to 400,000 distinct CDR3 sequences, of which under 14% are seen a single time; more than 7% belongs to the top ten. The sequenced sample consisted of blood, either unsorted or a sorted T cell fraction (not recorded which). These receptors all stem from a female donor with ankylosing spondylitis or in good health (not recorded which).

This clonotype was seen repeatedly, ten times or more. The V gene is TRBV12-3 or TRBV12-4, the J gene TRBJ1-1; a possible D gene is TRBD1 (5 bases). The CDR3 is 12 residues long. Trimming left V 4 bases short and J 7 bases short, with 10 bases between. In DNA form, the CDR3 reads TGTGCCAGCAGTTGGGGCGGAAGTGAAGCTTTCTTT. This codes for CASSWGGSEAFF.

The chain has TRBV20-1 and TRBJ2-1; 8 bases are a match to TRBD1. Germline lookup yields CDR1 DFQATT and CDR2 SNEGSKA (reference sequence). J lost 6 bases, V lost 6 bases, and 10 bases had no gene match. The CDR3 is 14 amino acids. CDR3 sequence reads: CSAPGQGGLNEQFF. DNA for the CDR3: TGCAGTGCCCCAGGACAGGGAGGACTCAATGAGCAGTTCTTC.

This clonotype was counted at least ten times. This chain links TRBV5-8 with TRBJ2-7; D remains ambiguous. Germline CDR1 is SGHTS and CDR2 is YDEGEE. V gave up 1 base and J gave up 1 base, with 6 bases separating them. This CDR3 is built from 13 residues. CDR3 amino acids: CASSLTRSYEQYF. The DNA of the CDR3 is TGTGCCAGCAGCTTGACACGATCCTACGAGCAGTACTTC.

The gene calls are TRBV28 and TRBJ2-5; 12 positions match TRBD1. The CDR3 is 18 amino acids. The germline V gene encodes CDR1 MDHEN and CDR2 SYDVKM. V lost 3 bases, J lost 5 bases, and 13 bases stayed unmatched. The CDR3 DNA reads as TGTGCCAGCAGTTTCCGAGACCGGGGACAGGGGGCGAGGGAGACCCAGTACTTC. This translates into CASSFRDRGQGARETQYF.

This clonotype was detected a few times. The chain uses TRBV20-1 and TRBJ1-1, with TRBD1 identical over 11 bases. CDR1 is DFQATT, CDR2 SNEGSKA, per germline (reference sequence). There are 16 residues in the CDR3. V shed 4 bases, J shed 1 base, and the junction held 8 bases outside the gene matches. CDR3 in amino acids: CSAKRTGGIRNTEAFF. CDR3 nucleotide sequence: TGCAGTGCTAAACGGACAGGGGGCATCAGGAACACTGAAGCTTTCTTT.

There are many counts of this clonotype. V usage is TRBV20-1 and J usage is TRBJ1-4; TRBD1 agrees at 9 bases. With 5 bases clipped from V and 4 bases from J, the junction kept 8 bases outside the gene matches. Germline V CDR1 and CDR2: DFQATT, SNEGSKA (reference sequence). The CDR3 covers 15 residues. CDR3 sequence reads: CSASSRTGVNEKLFF. The DNA for the CDR3 is TGCAGTGCTTCATCCAGGACAGGGGTTAATGAAAAACTGTTTTTT.

This clonotype turned up a few times. The chain recombines TRBV5-6 with TRBJ1-4; D unresolved. The CDR3 covers 13 residues. Germline V CDR1 and CDR2: SGHDT, YYEEEE. Trimming took off 4 bases at V and 5 bases at J, with 9 bases between the two ends. The CDR3 DNA is TGTGCCAGCAGCAAGAGTGGGAATGAAAAACTGTTTTTT. Encoded protein: CASSKSGNEKLFF.

There are many counts of this clonotype. The rearrangement uses TRBV30 and TRBJ2-7, with D possibly TRBD1 on 5 matching bases. This CDR3 has 16 amino acids. V was pared by 1 base and J by 3 bases, with 19 bases between. Germline V CDR1 and CDR2: GTSNPN, SVGIG (reference sequence). The CDR3 reads CAWSGVMGLGDYEQYF. The CDR3 DNA follows: TGTGCCTGGAGTGGGGTAATGGGTCTAGGGGACTACGAGCAGTACTTC. Full variable domain (outside the CDR3, taken from reference TRBV30 and TRBJ2-7): SQTIHQWPATLVQPVGSPLSLECTVEGTSNPNLYWYRQAAGRGLQLLFYSVGIGQISSEVPQNLSASRPQDRQFILSSKKLLLSDSGFYLCAWSGVMGLGDYEQYFGPGTRLTVT.

There are a few counts of this clonotype. The chain couples TRBV6-6 to TRBJ1-2; no clear D gene. V was shortened by 7 bases and J by 0 bases, with 9 bases between the two germline ends. The CDR3 totals 13 residues. Germline V CDR1 and CDR2: MNHNY, SVGAGI (reference sequence). DNA for the CDR3: TGTGCCAGCAATGCCCTGACTAACTATGGCTACACCTTC. Residues: CASNALTNYGYTF.

This clonotype was recorded many times. V and J are TRBV7-8 and TRBJ2-1; TRBD2 matches at 7 bases. CDR3 size: 14 residues. Germline V gene data show CDR1 as SGHVS and CDR2 as FQNEAQ. After removal of 6 bases from V and 5 bases from J, the junction contained 7 bases not matched to a gene. CDR3 sequence reads: CASSPWDYDNEQFF. As DNA, the CDR3 is TGTGCCAGCAGTCCCTGGGACTACGACAATGAGCAGTTCTTC.

V usage is TRBV4-3 and J usage is TRBJ2-1; 11 nucleotides agree with TRBD1. V gave up 0 bases and J gave up 8 bases; unmatched junction bases: 3. CDR3 length: 15 amino acids. Germline V gives CDR1 LGHNA, CDR2 YSLEER. The CDR3 DNA reads as TGCGCCAGCAGCCAAGATGGGACAGGGGGATATGAGCAGTTCTTC. It yields the protein CASSQDGTGGYEQFF.

This clonotype was detected ten times or more. The genes are TRBV11-2 and TRBJ2-1, with 12 bases fitting TRBD2. CDR3 length: 18 residues. After removal of 5 bases from V and 8 bases from J, the junction contained 16 bases not matched to a gene. In germline, CDR1 is SGHAT, CDR2 FQNNGV. CDR3 sequence reads: CASSKTYSSGRAFDEQFF. The CDR3 nucleotides are TGTGCCAGCAGCAAAACCTACTCTAGCGGGAGGGCCTTTGATGAGCAGTTCTTC.

This clonotype was counted ten times or more. J is TRBJ1-4 and V is TRBV25-1; no clear D. V gave up 2 bases and J gave up 4 bases, with 8 bases separating them. Germline V gene sequence: CDR1 MGHDK, CDR2 SYGVNS. The CDR3 runs to 14 residues. The CDR3 DNA reads as TGTGCCAGCAGTGAAAAGGACTATAATGAAAAACTGTTTTTT. It codes for CASSEKDYNEKLFF.

The CDR3 nucleotides are TGCGCCAGCAGCCCTCTGGCGGGGGACGCAGATACGCAGTATTTT. Protein: CASSPLAGDADTQYF. V is TRBV5-1 and J is TRBJ2-3, with 7 bases fitting TRBD2. The CDR3 is 15 residues long. Germline V gives CDR1 SGHRS, CDR2 YFSETQ. With V trimmed by 4 bases and J by 4 bases, 9 bases remained unmatched.

This clonotype appeared many times. The chain uses TRBV7-2 and TRBJ1-1; 9 bases align to TRBD1. With V trimmed by 5 bases and J by 4 bases, 8 bases remained unmatched. This CDR3 is 15 amino acids long. Germline V gene sequence: CDR1 SGHTA, CDR2 FQGNSA. The CDR3 DNA follows: TGTGCCAGCAGCCTCCGTGGACAGGGGAGCACTGAAGCTTTCTTT. This sequence encodes CASSLRGQGSTEAFF.

The table lists this clonotype with a few counts. CDR3 protein: CASSEPTGNTIYF. The CDR3 nucleotides are TGTGCCAGCAGTGAACCTACTGGAAACACCATATATTTT. The chain couples TRBV2 to TRBJ1-3, with unresolved D. The V gene lost 2 bases and the J gene lost 2 bases, with 4 bases spanning the gap. This CDR3 is 13 amino acids long. Germline loops: CDR1 SNHLY, CDR2 FYNNEI.

The chain uses TRBV2 and TRBJ1-2; a possible D gene is TRBD1 (6 bases). Deletions cut 4 bases from V and 8 bases from J, with 17 bases between. CDR1 is SNHLY and CDR2 is FYNNEI in the germline V gene. The CDR3 runs 14 residues. This CDR3 is CASSVRQEAWGYTF. CDR3 nucleotide sequence: TGTGCCAGCAGTGTCCGACAGGAGGCGTGGGGCTACACCTTC.

This clonotype was seen repeatedly, ten times or more. The chain is built from TRBV20-1 and TRBJ1-4, with TRBD1 identical over 7 bases. CDR1 and CDR2 from the germline V gene are DFQATT and SNEGSKA (reference sequence). The V gene end was trimmed by 4 bases and the J gene end by 5 bases; junction bases not matched to a gene: 10. The CDR3 length is 15 residues. The CDR3 DNA follows: TGCAGTGCTACATTTACAGGGGCAGGGAATGAAAAACTGTTTTTT. It codes for CSATFTGAGNEKLFF.

This clonotype was found many times. The V gene is TRBV20-1, the J gene TRBJ1-5; TRBD1 might be the D (5 bases). Trimming left V 6 bases short and J 6 bases short, with 18 bases between. CDR3 length equals 14 residues. Germline V gene sequence: CDR1 DFQATT, CDR2 SNEGSKA (reference sequence). The chain's CDR3 is CSASGTGVSQPQHF. CDR3 bases: TGCAGTGCATCCGGGACGGGTGTTAGTCAGCCCCAGCATTTT.

This clonotype came up many times. The CDR3 nucleotides read TGCGCCAGCAGCCAAGAGACTCCAGATACGCAGTATTTT. This encodes CASSQETPDTQYF. V usage is TRBV4-3 and J usage is TRBJ2-3, with D uncertain. Between the trimmed V and J ends, which lost 0 bases and 4 bases, there was a span of 5 bases. Germline loops: CDR1 LGHNA, CDR2 YSLEER. This CDR3 region has 13 residues.

This clonotype was detected many times. The chain employs TRBV11-2 and TRBJ2-2, with 9 bases identical to TRBD2. The CDR3 spans 16 residues. The germline CDR1 and CDR2 sequences are SGHAT and FQNNGV. The trim removed 3 bases at V and 4 bases at J, leaving 6 bases unmatched. CDR3 sequence (DNA): TGTGCCAGCAGCTTTAGGGGGACTAGCCCCACCGGGGAGCTGTTTTTT. It encodes CASSFRGTSPTGELFF. Using reference TRBV11-2 and TRBJ2-2 for the parts outside the CDR3, the full variable domain is EAGVAQSPRYKIIEKRQSVAFWCNPISGHATLYWYQQILGQGPKLLIQFQNNGVVDDSQLPKDRFSAERLKGVDSTLKIQPAKLEDSAVYLCASSFRGTSPTGELFFGEGSRLTVL.

The V call is TRBV7-2, the J call TRBJ2-1; 12 nucleotides align to TRBD2. The CDR3 is 16 residues long. Per the germline V gene, CDR1 is SGHTA and CDR2 is FQGNSA. The V gene end was trimmed by 5 bases and the J gene end by 5 bases; junction bases not matched to a gene: 7. The CDR3 nucleotides read TGTGCCAGCAGCCCGAAGACTAGCGGGAGTGACAATGAGCAGTTCTTC. Protein: CASSPKTSGSDNEQFF.

This clonotype was detected only a few times. This chain connects TRBV12-3 or TRBV12-4 to TRBJ1-5, with 9 bases lining up with TRBD1. Trimming took 6 bases from V and 4 from J; bases not matched to a gene: 7. The CDR3 spans 15 residues. The CDR3 bases are TGTGCCAGCAGCACGGACAGGGGACGAAATCAGCCCCAGCATTTT. The encoded protein is CASSTDRGRNQPQHF.

The chain uses TRBV5-6 and TRBJ2-3; D is unclear. The CDR3 loop spans 15 amino acids. Germline V gene data show CDR1 as SGHDT and CDR2 as YYEEEE. Trimming stripped 7 bases from V and 2 bases from J, with 17 bases between. CDR3 nucleotide sequence: TGTGCCAGCGTAGGATCAGGCGGAGACACAGATACGCAGTATTTT. Amino acids: CASVGSGGDTDTQYF. The whole variable domain, filled in from reference TRBV5-6 and TRBJ2-3, reads DAGVTQSPTHLIKTRGQQVTLRCSPKSGHDTVSWYQQALGQGPQFIFQYYEEEERQRGNFPDRFSGHQFPNYSSELNVNALLLGDSALYLCASVGSGGDTDTQYFGPGTRLTVL.

This clonotype was counted at least ten times. The V and J genes are TRBV10-2 and TRBJ2-2, with a possible D match to TRBD1 (6 bases). Trimming stripped 7 bases from V and 5 bases from J, with 17 bases between. The CDR3 covers 15 residues. Looked up from germline, CDR1 is WSHSY and CDR2 is SAAADI. CDR3 nucleotides: TGCGCCAGCAAGAGGTTGGACAGAGATACCGGGGAGCTGTTTTTT. Encoded protein: CASKRLDRDTGELFF.

This clonotype came up many times. CDR3 bases: TGCAGCGTTCAATTCTCGAACACCGGGGAGCTGTTTTTT. Protein: CSVQFSNTGELFF. The chain recombines TRBV29-1 with TRBJ2-2; the D is unclear. The V gene lost 5 bases and the J gene lost 0 bases, with 7 bases spanning the gap. The CDR3 totals 13 residues. Germline-derived CDR1 and CDR2 are SQVTM and ANQGSEA.

This clonotype turned up a few times. The chain couples TRBV5-6 to TRBJ2-5, with D possibly matching TRBD2 (6 bases). V was shortened by 0 bases and J by 3 bases, with 12 bases between the two germline ends. CDR3 length: 15 residues. The germline gives CDR1 SGHDT, CDR2 YYEEEE. CDR3 nucleotides: TGTGCCAGCAGCTTGGGTCGGAGGGCCGAAGAGACCCAGTACTTC. It yields the protein CASSLGRRAEETQYF.